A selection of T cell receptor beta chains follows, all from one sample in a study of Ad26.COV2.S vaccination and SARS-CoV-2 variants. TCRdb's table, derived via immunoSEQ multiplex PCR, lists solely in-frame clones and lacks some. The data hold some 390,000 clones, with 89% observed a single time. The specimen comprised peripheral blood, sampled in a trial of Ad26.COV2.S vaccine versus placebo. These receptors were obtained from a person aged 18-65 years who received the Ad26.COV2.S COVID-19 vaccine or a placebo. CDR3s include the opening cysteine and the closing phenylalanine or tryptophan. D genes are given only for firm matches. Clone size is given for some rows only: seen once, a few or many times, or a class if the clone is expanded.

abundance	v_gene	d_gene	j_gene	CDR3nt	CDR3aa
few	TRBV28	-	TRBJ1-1	TGTGCCAGCAGACTAGAGCGGGGACGGGGTACTGAAGCTTTCTTT	CASRLERGRGTEAFF
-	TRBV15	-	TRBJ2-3	TGTGCCACCAGCAGCCACTTCGGACCCCGACAGGTCCGAAGCACAGATACGCAGTATTTT	CATSSHFGPRQVRSTDTQYF
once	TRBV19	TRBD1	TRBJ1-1	TGTGCCAGTAGTCACCGGACAGGGGGTAACACTGAAGCTTTCTTT	CASSHRTGGNTEAFF
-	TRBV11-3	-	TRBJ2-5	TGTGCCAGCAGCTTCGCGGAGAACTTGGGCCGTTCTCCAGAGACCCAGTACTTC	CASSFAENLGRSPETQYF
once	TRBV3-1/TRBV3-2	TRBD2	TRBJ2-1	TGTGCCAGCAGCCCTTCGGGACTAGCGAACAATGAGCAGTTCTTC	CASSPSGLANNEQFF
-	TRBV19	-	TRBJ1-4	TGTGCCAGTAGTCTTACAGGGAAAGTTCCTAATGAAAAACTGTTTTTT	CASSLTGKVPNEKLFF
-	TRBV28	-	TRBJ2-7	TGTGCCAGTAGGCCGGGGGACCACGAGCAGTACTTC	CASRPGDHEQYF
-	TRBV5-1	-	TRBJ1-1	TGCGCCAGCAGCTTGTCCTCGCCCAACACTGAAGCTTTCTTT	CASSLSSPNTEAFF
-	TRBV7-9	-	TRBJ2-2	TGTGCCAGCAGCTCCGGAGCCGGGGAGCTGTTTTTT	CASSSGAGELFF
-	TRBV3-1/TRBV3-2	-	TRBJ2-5	TGTGCCAGCAGCCAAGATCCGGGCCGCACCCAGTACTTC	CASSQDPGRTQYF
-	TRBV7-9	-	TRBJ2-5	TGTGCCAGCAGCTTCGGTTCGGAGACCCAGTACTTC	CASSFGSETQYF
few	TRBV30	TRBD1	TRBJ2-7	TGTGCCTGGAGTGGGGACAGGGGGTACGAGCAGTACTTC	CAWSGDRGYEQYF
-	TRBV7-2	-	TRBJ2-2	TGTGCCAGCAGCTTATTGGAGGGCACCGGGGAGCTGTTTTTT	CASSLLEGTGELFF
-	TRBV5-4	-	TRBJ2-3	TGTGCCAGCAGTCGCACCCCAGGGTCATCAGATACGCAGTATTTT	CASSRTPGSSDTQYF
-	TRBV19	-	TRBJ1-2	TGTGCCAGTAGCTTCGGACAGAGGCGTGGCTACACCTTC	CASSFGQRRGYTF
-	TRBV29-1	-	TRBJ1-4	TGCAGCGTTCTCGCAGGGTCGCTGGAAAAACTGTTTTTT	CSVLAGSLEKLFF
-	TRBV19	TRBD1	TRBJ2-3	TGTGCCAGTCAACTAACAGGGGCACTTTACACAGATACGCAGTATTTT	CASQLTGALYTDTQYF
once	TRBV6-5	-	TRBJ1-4	TGTGCCAGCAGAGCCGCAGGACAAACTAATGAAAAACTGTTTTTT	CASRAAGQTNEKLFF
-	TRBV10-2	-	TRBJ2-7	TGCGCCACCATGGCGGGACATACCGCCTACGAGCAGTACTTC	CATMAGHTAYEQYF
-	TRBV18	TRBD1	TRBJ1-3	TGTGCCAGCTCACCACCGCGGGACAGGGATGGAAACACCATATATTTT	CASSPPRDRDGNTIYF
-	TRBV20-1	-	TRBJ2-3	TGCAGTGCTAGTTCCAGCGGAGGCACAGATACGCAGTATTTT	CSASSSGGTDTQYF
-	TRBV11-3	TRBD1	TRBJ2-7	TGTGCCAGCAGTCAAAGGGGGCTGCTCCACTACGAGCAGTACTTC	CASSQRGLLHYEQYF
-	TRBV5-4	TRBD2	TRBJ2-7	TGTGCCAGCAGCCCAAGACTAGCGGGAGGGCCTGAGCAGTACTTC	CASSPRLAGGPEQYF